The 7 T cell receptor beta chains reported below all come from one sample, sequenced in a study of shared clonotypes between healthy human individuals. Terminally differentiated effector memory CD45RA+ cells were excluded from the naive CD8 cells, which were CD45RO-negative and positively selected for CCR7. Method: immunoSEQ multiplex PCR; TCRdb's copy keeps in-frame clones and lacks some. The data hold some 2,000,000 clones, with just under 95% observed a single time. Sequences were obtained from naive CD8+ T cells sorted from blood. The receptors here all came from a young man in good health.

As concerns this clone: This sample also contains other DNA sequences that code for the same CDR3. The chain employs TRBV29-1 and TRBJ2-2; 7 bases fit TRBD1. J gave up 1 base and V 6 bases, and 2 bases lay outside the gene matches. The germline gives CDR1 SQVTM, CDR2 ANQGSEA. This CDR3 is 13 amino acids long. The CDR3 region is CSVRQGNTGELFF. DNA of the CDR3: TGCAGCGTCCGACAGGGGAACACCGGGGAGCTGTTTTTT.

Details on this clone: One end of the junction is discordant with germline, which a read error may explain. This sequence joins TRBV29-1 and TRBJ1-2; 7 nucleotides line up with TRBD1. The CDR3 spans 14 residues. Germline-derived CDR1 and CDR2 are SQVTM and ANQGSEA. The chain's CDR3 is CSVEGDRDPYGYTF. Written as DNA, the CDR3 is TGCAGCGTCGAAGGGGACAGAGATCCCTATGGCTACACCTTC.

The chain links TRBV7-3 to TRBJ2-1, with D maybe TRBD2 (5 bases). V was pared by 2 bases and J by 4 bases, with 18 bases between. The CDR3 runs to 17 residues. Germline values: CDR1 SGHTA, CDR2 FQGTGA. The chain's CDR3 is CASSLDPSGEEYNEQFF. The CDR3 DNA is TGTGCCAGCAGCTTAGATCCCAGCGGAGAAGAATACAATGAGCAGTTCTTC. Drawing the rest from reference TRBV7-3 and TRBJ2-1, the complete variable domain is GAGVSQTPSNKVTEKGKYVELRCDPISGHTALYWYRQSLGQGPEFLIYFQGTGAADDSGLPNDRFFAVRPEGSVSTLKIQRTERGDSAVYLCASSLDPSGEEYNEQFFGPGTRLTVL.

This clone was counted a single time. The V gene is TRBV19, the J gene TRBJ1-1; D uncertain. CDR1 and CDR2 from the germline V gene are LNHDA and SQIVND (reference sequence). The CDR3 contains 11 residues. Trimming cost V 6 bases and J 10 bases, with 12 bases left between them. CDR3: CASRTGHGAFF. The CDR3 DNA is TGTGCCAGTAGAACGGGCCATGGAGCTTTCTTT.

The chain combines TRBV27 with TRBJ2-7; TRBD2 aligns across 10 bases. CDR3 length: 13 residues. Trimming removed 6 bases from V and 7 bases from J; junction bases left unmatched: 6. Germline CDR1 reads MNHEY; CDR2 reads SMNVEV (reference sequence). The CDR3 region is CASRLAGAGEQYF. The CDR3 nucleotides read TGTGCCAGCAGGCTAGCGGGAGCGGGGGAGCAGTACTTC.

The rearrangement links TRBV11-2 to TRBJ2-3; 10 bases line up with TRBD2. Germline V lookup: CDR1 SGHAT, CDR2 FQNNGV. Trimming took 3 bases from V and 5 from J; bases not matched to a gene: 5. This CDR3 is 15 amino acids long. The DNA for the CDR3 is TGTGCCAGCAGCTTCTTAGCGGGGGGAATAGATACGCAGTATTTT. Translation: CASSFLAGGIDTQYF.

As to this clone: A junction boundary mismatches the germline segment, possibly from a read error. The chain is built from TRBV27 and TRBJ2-7; D remains unclear. CDR3 length: 13 amino acids. CDR1 is MNHEY, CDR2 SMNVEV, per germline (reference sequence). The CDR3 spells CAGSLTRYYEQYF. The CDR3, as DNA: TGTGCCGGCAGTTTAACGAGGTACTACGAGCAGTACTTC.